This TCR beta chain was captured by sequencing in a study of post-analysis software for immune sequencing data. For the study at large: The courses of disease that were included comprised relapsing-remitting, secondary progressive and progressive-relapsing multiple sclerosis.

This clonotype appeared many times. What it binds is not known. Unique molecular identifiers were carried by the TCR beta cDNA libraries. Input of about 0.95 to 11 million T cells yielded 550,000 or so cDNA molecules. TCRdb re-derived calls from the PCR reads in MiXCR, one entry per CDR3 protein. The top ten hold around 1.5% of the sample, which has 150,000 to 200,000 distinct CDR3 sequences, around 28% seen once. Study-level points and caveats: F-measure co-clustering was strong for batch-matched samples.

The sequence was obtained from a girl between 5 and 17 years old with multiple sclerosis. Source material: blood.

CDR3 protein: CSVDGTMNTEAFF. CDR3 DNA sequence: TGCAGCGTAGACGGGACCATGAACACTGAAGCTTTCTTT. The rearrangement joins TRBV29-1 to TRBJ1-1, with D possibly TRBD1 on 5 matching bases. CDR1 SQVTM and CDR2 ANQGSEA come from the germline V gene. There are 13 residues in the CDR3. V was trimmed by 6 bases and J by 0 bases, leaving 11 bases between them.